The 8 T cell receptor beta chains presented below share a single source sample, sequenced in a study of prognosis after radiotherapy for stage I lung cancer. Two-round multiplex PCR amplified TCR beta CDR3 from genomic DNA. First-round PCR used primers specific to each TRBV and TRBJ gene. MiXCR, run by TCRdb on the multiplex PCR reads, gives a single entry per CDR3 protein. This sample carries 27,000 or so distinct CDR3 sequences, around 41% of them seen once, and the ten largest clones take under 35%. Here the sequenced sample was PBMCs, taken before or after stereotactic body radiation therapy (not recorded which). The origin of the receptors is a donor over 45 with non-small cell lung cancer.

This clonotype occurred many times. The chain uses TRBV5-5 and TRBJ2-5; 8 nucleotides agree with TRBD1. The junction had 3 bases not matched to a gene; V was cut back by 0 bases and J by 5 bases. The germline CDR1 and CDR2 sequences are SGHKS and YYEKEE (reference sequence). This CDR3 region has 14 residues. CDR3 loop: CASSLGQGWETQYF. The CDR3 DNA follows: TGTGCCAGCAGCTTGGGACAGGGGTGGGAGACCCAGTACTTC.

For this clonotype: A far larger clone is only one base removed, so a read error is likely. The chain carries TRBV6-6 and TRBJ1-2; D might be TRBD1 (5 bases). In germline, CDR1 is MNHNY, CDR2 SVGAGI (reference sequence). CDR3 length: 14 amino acids. The CDR3: CASSYSGTNYVYTF. Here the CDR3 DNA reads TGTGCCAGCAGTTACTCTGGGACTAACTATGTCTACACCTTC.

To note about this clonotype: A far larger clone is just one base off, so this is likely a read error. Likely a read error: the CDR3 ends without its conserved phenylalanine or tryptophan. V gene TRBV2 combines with J gene TRBJ2-2; D gene uncertain. The CDR3 is 13 amino acids. In germline, CDR1 is SNHLY, CDR2 FYNNEI. V lost 5 bases to trimming and J lost 1 base, with 5 bases between them. CDR3 coding DNA: TGTGCCAGCAGTTTACAGAACACCGGGGAGCTGTTTTCT. This encodes CASSLQNTGELFS.

The V and J genes are TRBV12-3 or TRBV12-4 and TRBJ1-1; TRBD1 matches at 8 bases. J lost 5 bases, V lost 0 bases, and 5 bases had no gene match. CDR3 length: 15 amino acids. CDR3 sequence: CASSLAGQAWTEAFF. The CDR3, as DNA: TGTGCCAGCAGTTTAGCGGGACAGGCTTGGACTGAAGCTTTCTTT.

Worth noting for this clonotype: A much larger clonotype is one base distant, so this may be a read error. This chain's CDR3 is CASRGAGVGHNEQFF. CDR3 in DNA: TGTGCCAGCAGAGGCGCGGGGGTGGGACACAATGAGCAGTTCTTC. The genes are TRBV6-1 and TRBJ2-1; the match to TRBD2 covers 7 bases. The CDR3 is 15 amino acids. Germline CDR1 is MNHNS and CDR2 is SASEGT. V lost 6 bases, J lost 5 bases, and 10 bases stayed unmatched.

This clonotype was detected many times. A much larger clone lies a single base off, so this may be a read error. The rearrangement links TRBV6-1 to TRBJ2-7, with no clear D. CDR1 and CDR2 (germline): MNHNS, SASEGT. Trimming removed 10 bases at V and 6 bases at J, with 16 bases between. This CDR3 is 12 amino acids long. DNA of the CDR3: TGTGCCATCTCTGTGGCCTTCGGCGAGCAGTACTTC. The encoded protein is CAISVAFGEQYF.

This clonotype was observed many times. The rearrangement joins TRBV2 to TRBJ1-5, with D tentatively TRBD1 (6 bases). V dropped 8 bases and J dropped 2 bases, with 13 bases sitting between them. The CDR3 spans 14 residues. Germline V gene data show CDR1 as SNHLY and CDR2 as FYNNEI. This chain's CDR3 is CASRRGVGNQPQHF. As DNA, the CDR3 is TGTGCCAGCCGCAGGGGTGTGGGCAATCAGCCCCAGCATTTT. The complete variable domain, with remaining parts taken from reference TRBV2 and TRBJ1-5, reads EPEVTQTPSHQVTQMGQEVILRCVPISNHLYFYWYRQILGQKVEFLVSFYNNEISEKSEIFDDQFSVERPDGSNFTLKIRSTKLEDSAMYFCASRRGVGNQPQHFGDGTRLSIL.

In this sample, this clonotype turned up many times. The rearrangement uses TRBV20-1 and TRBJ2-2; D remains unclear. CDR1 and CDR2 from the germline V gene are DFQATT and SNEGSKA (reference sequence). V was trimmed by 0 bases and J by 4 bases, leaving 15 bases between them. The length of the CDR3 is 16 residues. In DNA, the CDR3 is TGCAGTGCTAGAGATCCGGCGAGGAGTACCACCGGGGAGCTGTTTTTT. Residues: CSARDPARSTTGELFF.